Each of the 25 T cell receptor beta chains below was sequenced from the same sample in a study of cytomegalovirus exposure and HLA in healthy donors. PCR employed 60 Vbeta and 13 Jbeta primers. Measured with immunoSEQ multiplex PCR; TCRdb has only the in-frame clones, and not every one. The table records 95,000 to 150,000 clones, around three fifths of them present only once. The sequenced sample was PBMCs. The receptor set was obtained from a woman aged 40-49 years in good health and CMV-seropositive.

There are a few counts of this clone. The rearrangement links TRBV6-5 to TRBJ1-4, with TRBD1 identical over 10 bases. V was clipped by 4 bases and J by 6 bases; unmatched bases: 2. CDR3 length: 14 residues. Germline assignment: CDR1 MNHEY and CDR2 SVGAGI. The CDR3 sequence is CASSLTGGDEKLFF. DNA of the CDR3: TGTGCCAGCAGTTTGACAGGGGGCGATGAAAAACTGTTTTTT.

The chain has TRBV5-8 and TRBJ2-2; no clear D. This CDR3 has 16 amino acids. Looked up from germline, CDR1 is SGHTS and CDR2 is YDEGEE. V lost 6 bases and J 6 bases, leaving 21 bases between the germline ends. The CDR3, as DNA: TGTGCCAGCACCTCCCCCTTCATAAAGCCTGCCGGGGAGCTGTTTTTT. Its translation: CASTSPFIKPAGELFF.

V gene TRBV19 combines with J gene TRBJ1-2, with D uncertain. Germline CDR1 and CDR2: LNHDA and SQIVND (reference sequence). The V gene lost 8 bases and the J gene lost 2 bases, with 12 bases spanning the gap. The CDR3 has 13 amino acids. The CDR3 DNA reads TGTGCCAGTCTCGGAGGACCGAACTATGGCTACACCTTC. Translating gives CASLGGPNYGYTF. The full variable domain, completed using reference TRBV19 and TRBJ1-2, is DGGITQSPKYLFRKEGQNVTLSCEQNLNHDAMYWYRQDPGQGLRLIYYSQIVNDFQKGDIAEGYSVSREKKESFPLTVTSAQKNPTAFYLCASLGGPNYGYTFGSGTRLTVV.

V and J are TRBV11-1 and TRBJ2-7; D gene unclear. Germline-derived CDR1 and CDR2 are SGHAT and FQDESV (reference sequence). This CDR3 spans 11 amino acids. V was trimmed by 5 bases and J by 2 bases, leaving 4 bases between them. CDR3 DNA sequence: TGTGCCAGCAGCAGAGCCTACGAGCAGTACTTC. Translation: CASSRAYEQYF.

The V gene is TRBV18, the J gene TRBJ1-4, with TRBD1 matching 9 bases. V lost 3 bases and J lost 8; bases outside the gene matches: 7. The CDR3 sequence is 15 residues long. Germline CDR1 reads KGHSH; CDR2 reads LQKENI. The CDR3 DNA sequence: TGTGCCAGCTCACCTTCGGGACAGGGATGGGAAAAACTGTTTTTT. Translating gives CASSPSGQGWEKLFF.

V and J are TRBV5-1 and TRBJ2-2, with D perhaps TRBD2 (5 bases). There are 12 residues in the CDR3. CDR1 and CDR2 (germline): SGHRS, YFSETQ. Trimming shortened V by 4 bases and J by 7 bases, and 8 bases separated the two germline ends. The DNA for the CDR3 is TGCGCCAGCAGCAGCGCGGGCGGGGAGCTGTTTTTT. Protein product: CASSSAGGELFF.

This clone has only one observation. The chain recombines TRBV7-8 with TRBJ2-3, with TRBD2 as a possible D gene (5 bases). Germline-derived CDR1 and CDR2 are SGHVS and FQNEAQ. This CDR3 comprises 14 residues. Deletions cut 0 bases from V and 6 bases from J, with 10 bases between. CDR3 sequence reads: CASSLALLGDTQYF. In nucleotides, the CDR3 is TGTGCCAGCAGCTTAGCGCTACTAGGGGATACGCAGTATTTT.

The rearrangement uses TRBV9 and TRBJ1-2, with 7 bases fitting TRBD1. CDR1 is SGDLS and CDR2 is YYNGEE in the germline V gene. J was trimmed by 1 base and V by 0 bases; bases with no gene match: 9. The CDR3 sequence is 17 residues long. This CDR3 reads CASSVAGDREFNYGYTF. Written as DNA, the CDR3 is TGTGCCAGCAGCGTAGCAGGAGACAGGGAATTTAACTATGGCTACACCTTC.

The chain couples TRBV9 to TRBJ1-2, with D possibly TRBD1 on 6 matching bases. CDR1 and CDR2 (germline): SGDLS, YYNGEE. V was pared by 5 bases and J by 3 bases, with 17 bases between. There are 15 residues in the CDR3. CDR3 DNA sequence: TGTGCCAGCAGTCTTACAGGGTTAGTGGACTATGGCTACACCTTC. It specifies CASSLTGLVDYGYTF.

This clone was seen a few times. The chain uses TRBV6-4 and TRBJ2-2, with 7 positions matching TRBD1. CDR3 length: 14 amino acids. With V trimmed by 8 bases and J by 4 bases, 7 bases remained unmatched. Germline V CDR1 and CDR2: MRHNA, SNTAGT. The CDR3 protein is CASRGQPGTGELFF. CDR3 sequence (DNA): TGTGCCAGCCGGGGACAGCCAGGCACCGGGGAGCTGTTTTTT.

V gene TRBV19 combines with J gene TRBJ1-4, with D possibly TRBD1 on 6 matching bases. V shed 4 bases and J shed 5 bases, with 11 bases lying between them. The V gene's germline CDR1 is LNHDA and CDR2 SQIVND (reference sequence). The CDR3 has 14 residues. The CDR3 region has the DNA TGTGCCAGTAGTACAGGGGTCCCCAATGAAAAACTGTTTTTT. The encoded protein is CASSTGVPNEKLFF. The whole variable domain, remainder taken from reference TRBV19 and TRBJ1-4, is DGGITQSPKYLFRKEGQNVTLSCEQNLNHDAMYWYRQDPGQGLRLIYYSQIVNDFQKGDIAEGYSVSREKKESFPLTVTSAQKNPTAFYLCASSTGVPNEKLFFGSGTQLSVL.

The rearrangement links TRBV6-1 to TRBJ1-5; D gene ambiguous. This CDR3 contains 15 residues. The germline CDR1 and CDR2 sequences are MNHNS and SASEGT. Trimming shortened V by 0 bases and J by 4 bases, and 10 bases separated the two germline ends. The CDR3 DNA reads TGTGCCAGCAGTGAAGCGATGGCAGTTAATCAGCCCCAGCATTTT. Protein sequence: CASSEAMAVNQPQHF.

In this sample, this clone turned up a few times. This chain links TRBV28 with TRBJ1-2; 7 bases agree with TRBD1. With V trimmed by 7 bases and J by 7 bases, 15 bases remained unmatched. CDR3 length equals 15 residues. Germline V gene sequence: CDR1 MDHEN, CDR2 SYDVKM. The CDR3 bases are TGTGCCAGCAACCAATTTCCCGCCAGGGGGAGTGGCTACACCTTC. As protein: CASNQFPARGSGYTF.

This chain uses TRBV7-6 with TRBJ2-7, with 13 bases lining up with TRBD2. V lost 2 bases to trimming and J lost 5 bases; unmatched junction nucleotides: 9. Germline V CDR1 and CDR2: SGHVS, FNYEAQ. The CDR3 has 17 residues. In DNA form, the CDR3 reads TGTGCCAGCAGCTTACCTGGGACTAGCGGGACTAATAACGAGCAGTACTTC. This sequence encodes CASSLPGTSGTNNEQYF.

The chain employs TRBV27 and TRBJ1-2; 8 positions agree with TRBD1. The CDR3 extends over 17 amino acids. Germline CDR1 reads MNHEY; CDR2 reads SMNVEV (reference sequence). V trimming: 3 bases; J trimming: 8 bases; junction bases outside the gene matches: 17. CDR3 amino acids: CASSLVPPWQGAGGYTF. The CDR3 DNA reads as TGTGCCAGCAGTTTGGTCCCGCCTTGGCAGGGGGCGGGAGGCTACACCTTC.

This clone occurred a few times. The chain joins TRBV5-8 to TRBJ1-1; D gene uncertain. This CDR3 has 14 residues. Deletions cut 0 bases from V and 3 bases from J, with 9 bases between. Germline values: CDR1 SGHTS, CDR2 YDEGEE. The CDR3 region has the DNA TGTGCCAGCAGCTTGGGAGGGCGGGACACTGAAGCTTTCTTT. It yields the protein CASSLGGRDTEAFF.

This chain links TRBV7-9 with TRBJ2-1, with 7 bases aligning to TRBD1. Germline lookup yields CDR1 SEHNR and CDR2 FQNEAQ (reference sequence). The length of the CDR3 is 17 residues. V lost 4 bases and J lost 2; bases outside the gene matches: 11. In DNA, the CDR3 is TGTGCCAGCAGCTCAGACCAAAGGGGGCCTCCCTACAATGAGCAGTTCTTC. Protein sequence: CASSSDQRGPPYNEQFF.

This sequence joins TRBV5-6 and TRBJ2-7; 7 nucleotides match TRBD2. CDR1 and CDR2 from the germline V gene are SGHDT and YYEEEE. The CDR3 has 14 amino acids. With 4 bases clipped from V and 2 bases from J, the junction kept 6 bases outside the gene matches. The DNA for the CDR3 is TGTGCCAGCAGCGAGCTAGCGGTTCCCTACGAGCAGTACTTC. The encoded protein is CASSELAVPYEQYF.

Only a few counts were recorded for this clone. The gene calls are TRBV5-8 and TRBJ2-5, with 7 bases that match TRBD1. The V and J ends lost 4 bases and 2 bases, in that order; junction bases with no gene match: 8. Germline lookup yields CDR1 SGHTS and CDR2 YDEGEE. The CDR3 covers 15 residues. The CDR3 DNA follows: TGTGCCAGCAGCCGGAACAACAGGGGTCAAGAGACCCAGTACTTC. Its translation: CASSRNNRGQETQYF.

The chain joins TRBV5-6 to TRBJ1-2; D is ambiguous. V lost 0 bases and J 7 bases, leaving 10 bases between the germline ends. Germline-derived CDR1 and CDR2 are SGHDT and YYEEEE. The CDR3 loop spans 13 amino acids. The CDR3 region is CASSLGRRSGYTF. The CDR3 DNA sequence: TGTGCCAGCAGCTTGGGGAGGAGGTCTGGCTACACCTTC. Full variable domain (outside the CDR3, taken from reference TRBV5-6 and TRBJ1-2): DAGVTQSPTHLIKTRGQQVTLRCSPKSGHDTVSWYQQALGQGPQFIFQYYEEEERQRGNFPDRFSGHQFPNYSSELNVNALLLGDSALYLCASSLGRRSGYTFGSGTRLTVV.

This chain joins TRBV4-2 and TRBJ2-1; TRBD2 agrees at 7 bases. The CDR3 contains 15 residues. The J segment lost 3 bases and the V segment lost 5 bases, leaving 7 bases of the junction unmatched. Germline lookup yields CDR1 LGHNA and CDR2 YNFKEQ. The CDR3 DNA follows: TGTGCCAGCAGCAGAAGGAGGGAGGGCTACAATGAGCAGTTCTTC. Protein sequence: CASSRRREGYNEQFF.

The chain combines TRBV5-8 with TRBJ2-7; no definite D call. This CDR3 contains 14 residues. Trimming cost V 6 bases and J 0 bases, with 13 bases left between them. Germline V gene data show CDR1 as SGHTS and CDR2 as YDEGEE. CDR3 sequence reads: CASTRLGSSYEQYF. The CDR3 coding sequence is TGTGCCAGCACCAGACTCGGCAGCTCCTACGAGCAGTACTTC. The entire variable domain, with the rest obtained from reference TRBV5-8 and TRBJ2-7, is as follows: EAGVTQSPTHLIKTRGQQATLRCSPISGHTSVYWYQQALGLGLQFLLWYDEGEERNRGNFPPRFSGRQFPNYSSELNVNALELEDSALYLCASTRLGSSYEQYFGPGTRLTVT.

V is TRBV28 and J is TRBJ2-5, with D possibly TRBD2 on 6 matching bases. The assigned J gene may be wrong: the sequence end matches TRBJ2-7 better. The CDR3 length is 16 residues. CDR1 is MDHEN and CDR2 is SYDVKM in the germline V gene. Here the CDR3 DNA reads TGTGCCAGCAGTAGACTTACGACTAGTAGACCCTACGAGCAGTACTTC. This translates into CASSRLTTSRPYEQYF.

This clone was recorded a few times. The V and J genes are TRBV29-1 and TRBJ2-3, with D perhaps TRBD2 (6 bases). The CDR3 consists of 13 residues. The V gene's germline CDR1 is SQVTM and CDR2 ANQGSEA. Trimming took 1 base from V and 10 from J, leaving 15 bases between them. The CDR3 nucleotides are TGCAGCGTTGAAGTGTCCGGGAGAGGCGCGCAGTATTTT. This encodes CSVEVSGRGAQYF.

This clone occurred a few times. The chain couples TRBV18 to TRBJ1-1; D might be TRBD1 (6 bases). The germline CDR1 and CDR2 sequences are KGHSH and LQKENI. This CDR3 is built from 15 residues. With 3 bases removed from V and 0 bases from J, the gap between germline ends came to 11 bases. The CDR3 is CASSPGTGMNTEAFF. CDR3 coding DNA: TGTGCCAGCTCACCCGGCACAGGGATGAACACTGAAGCTTTCTTT.